Listed here is a single T cell receptor (beta chain). The antigen is undetermined. The treatment was: oral pan-JAK inhibitor, 5-10 mg twice daily. This sample is part of a study of CD8+ T cells in alopecia areata. Study-level results: A large proportion of expanded lesional clones were detected persisting in scalp and blood during tofacitinib.

Reverse transcription of extracted RNA yielded cDNA, which provided the sequencing template. Sequencing was performed with immunoSEQ multiplex PCR; in TCRdb, only in-frame clones are kept and a portion is missing. The sample has approximately 210,000 clones; over 60% are singletons. This TCR was sampled from a human donor with alopecia areata. Source: CD4+ T cells sorted from blood, taken at approximately week 42, from a patient treated with tofacitinib.

The CDR3 region has the DNA TGCGCCAGCAGCCCGACGTCGACAGGGGGCTTGAAGGGTAATGTGTACTTC. Amino acids: CASSPTSTGGLKGNVYF. This chain joins TRBV5-1 and TRBJ2-4, with 10 bases lining up with TRBD1. This CDR3 spans 17 amino acids. Trimming at V came to 4 bases and at J to 15 bases, leaving 22 bases not matched to a gene. The V gene's germline CDR1 is SGHRS and CDR2 YFSETQ.